This paragraph reports one T cell receptor beta chain. What it binds is not known. The data were taken from a study of T-cell memory formation after mild COVID-19. Study-level background: TCR clusters showed largely donor specificity.

Study results and limitations: CD4+ contracting clones were found mainly in CM and EM, and CD8+ ones in EMRA. Pre-infection memory carried some responding clones, suggesting that cross-reactive memory joined.

5'RACE with constant-segment primers built TCRalpha and TCRbeta cDNA libraries with UMIs. TCRdb independently ran MiXCR on the 5' RACE reads; one entry per CDR3 protein. The sample includes around 340,000 distinct CDR3 sequences, roughly an eighth of them seen just once. The CDR3 runs 17 residues. Germline V gives CDR1 SGHRS, CDR2 YFSETQ. Germline trimming cut 1 base from V and 2 bases from J; bases unmatched to any gene: 7. The clonotype comes from a young man who had mild COVID-19 (a few samples of this study predate the infection). Cell type and time point are not known. The genes are TRBV5-1 and TRBJ2-5; 11 bases map to TRBD2. The material sequenced was PBMCs or a T cell subset sorted from them (not recorded which). CDR3 protein: CASSLSHGTSGQETQYF. The DNA for the CDR3 is TGCGCCAGCAGCTTGAGCCACGGGACTAGCGGACAAGAGACCCAGTACTTC.